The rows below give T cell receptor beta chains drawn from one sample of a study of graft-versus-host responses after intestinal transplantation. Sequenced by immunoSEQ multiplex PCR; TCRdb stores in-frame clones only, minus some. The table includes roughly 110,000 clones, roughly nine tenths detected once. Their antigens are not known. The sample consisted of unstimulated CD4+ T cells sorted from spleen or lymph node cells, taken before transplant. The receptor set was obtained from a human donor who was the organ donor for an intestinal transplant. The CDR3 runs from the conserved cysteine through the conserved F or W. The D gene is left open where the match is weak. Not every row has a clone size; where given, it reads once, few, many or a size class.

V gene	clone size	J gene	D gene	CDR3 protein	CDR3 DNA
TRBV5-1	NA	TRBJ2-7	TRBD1	CASLTGQAHEQYF	TGCGCCAGCCTCACGGGACAGGCCCACGAGCAGTACTTC
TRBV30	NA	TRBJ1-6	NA	CAWSSSYNSPLHF	TGTGCCTGGAGTAGCTCCTATAATTCACCCCTCCACTTT
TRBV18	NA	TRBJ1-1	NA	CASSRGGTEAFF	TGTGCCAGCTCACGAGGGGGGACTGAAGCTTTCTTT
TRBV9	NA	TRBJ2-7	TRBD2	CASSAGGGTSSYEQYF	TGTGCCAGCAGCGCTGGCGGGGGAACCAGCTCCTACGAGCAGTACTTC
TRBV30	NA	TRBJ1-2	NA	CAWGPGINYGYTF	TGTGCCTGGGGCCCCGGGATTAACTATGGCTACACCTTC
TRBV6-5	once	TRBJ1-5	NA	CASSPTGVGNQPQHF	TGTGCCAGCAGCCCAACCGGGGTGGGCAATCAGCCCCAGCATTTT
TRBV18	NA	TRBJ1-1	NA	CASSPPIYGRNTEAFF	TGTGCCAGCTCACCACCAATCTACGGGAGGAACACTGAAGCTTTCTTT
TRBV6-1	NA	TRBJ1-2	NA	CASSEVSGTPNTF	TGTGCCAGCAGTGAAGTGTCCGGGACACCTAACACCTTC
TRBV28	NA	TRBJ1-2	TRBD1	CASRRQGSHYGYTF	TGTGCCAGCAGAAGACAGGGTTCGCACTATGGCTACACCTTC
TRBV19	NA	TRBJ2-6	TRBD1	CATTGTGGSGANVLTF	TGTGCCACCACCGGGACAGGGGGATCTGGGGCCAACGTCCTGACTTTC
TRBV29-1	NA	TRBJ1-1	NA	CSTRRGNTEAFF	TGCAGCACGAGGAGGGGGAACACTGAAGCTTTCTTT
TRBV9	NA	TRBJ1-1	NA	CASSVEGDVAEAFF	TGTGCCAGCAGCGTAGAGGGTGATGTGGCTGAAGCTTTCTTT
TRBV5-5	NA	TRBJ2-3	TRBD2	CASSLLLAPSDTQYF	TGTGCCAGCAGCTTGTTACTAGCGCCCTCAGATACGCAGTATTTT
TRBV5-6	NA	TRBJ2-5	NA	CASSLDQTGRETQYF	TGTGCCAGCAGCTTGGACCAGACAGGGAGGGAGACCCAGTACTTC
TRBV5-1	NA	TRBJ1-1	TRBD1	CASSLDRATEAFF	TGCGCCAGCAGCTTAGACAGGGCCACTGAAGCTTTCTTT
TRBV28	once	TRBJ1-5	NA	CASSQGQPQHF	TGTGCCAGCAGCCAGGGACAGCCCCAGCATTTT
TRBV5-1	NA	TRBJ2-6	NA	CASSRNLAGANVLTF	TGCGCCAGCAGCCGGAATCTCGCTGGGGCCAACGTCCTGACTTTC
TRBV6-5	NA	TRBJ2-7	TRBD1	CASSQISDRAYEQYF	TGTGCCAGCAGTCAAATTTCGGACAGGGCCTACGAGCAGTACTTC
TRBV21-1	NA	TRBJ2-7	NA	CASSNAGGQREQYF	TGTGCCAGCAGCAATGCGGGGGGCCAGAGGGAGCAGTACTTC
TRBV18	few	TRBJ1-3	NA	CASSPPGKVGNTIYF	TGTGCCAGCTCACCACCGGGAAAGGTTGGAAACACCATATATTTT
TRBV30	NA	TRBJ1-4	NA	CAWSARTNEKLFF	TGTGCCTGGAGTGCCAGAACTAATGAAAAACTGTTTTTT
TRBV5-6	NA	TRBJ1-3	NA	CASSSRGAGNTIYF	TGTGCCAGCAGCTCCAGAGGGGCTGGAAACACCATATATTTT
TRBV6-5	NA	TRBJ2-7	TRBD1	CASSYSGTGPYEQYF	TGTGCCAGCAGTTACTCAGGGACAGGGCCCTACGAGCAGTACTTC
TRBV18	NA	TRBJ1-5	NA	CASSLGGRYSNQPQHF	TGTGCCAGCTCCCTCGGTGGACGTTATAGCAATCAGCCCCAGCATTTT
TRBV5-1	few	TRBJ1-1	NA	CASSSRQMNTEAFF	TGCGCCAGCAGCTCGCGACAGATGAACACTGAAGCTTTCTTT
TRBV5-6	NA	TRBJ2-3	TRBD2	CASSGITSGSSTDTQYF	TGTGCCAGCAGCGGAATCACTAGCGGTTCTAGCACAGATACGCAGTATTTT
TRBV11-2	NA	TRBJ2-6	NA	CASSFGANVLTF	TGTGCCAGCAGCTTCGGGGCCAACGTCCTGACTTTC
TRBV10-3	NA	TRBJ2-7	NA	CAISESGGGPYEQYF	TGTGCCATCAGTGAGTCGGGAGGGGGCCCCTACGAGCAGTACTTC
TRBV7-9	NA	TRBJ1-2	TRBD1	CASSLAPWTGYGYTF	TGTGCCAGCAGCTTAGCGCCCTGGACAGGCTATGGCTACACCTTC
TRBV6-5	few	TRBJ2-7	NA	CASKGQSSSYEQYF	TGTGCCAGCAAAGGGCAGTCCAGCTCCTACGAGCAGTACTTC
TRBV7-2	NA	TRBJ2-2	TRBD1	CASSLQGAELFF	TGTGCCAGCAGTTTACAGGGGGCGGAGCTGTTTTTT
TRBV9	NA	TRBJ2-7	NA	CASSPQLQGGYEQYF	TGTGCCAGCAGCCCCCAGTTACAGGGAGGGTACGAGCAGTACTTC
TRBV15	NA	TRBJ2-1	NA	CATSRDLLSSYNEQFF	TGTGCCACCAGCAGAGATCTCCTGAGCTCCTACAATGAGCAGTTCTTC
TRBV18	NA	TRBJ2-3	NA	CASSRPSDTQYF	TGTGCCAGCTCACGTCCCTCAGATACGCAGTATTTT
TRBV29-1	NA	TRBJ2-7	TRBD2	CSVGLAGRYEQYF	TGCAGCGTAGGACTAGCGGGAAGGTACGAGCAGTACTTC
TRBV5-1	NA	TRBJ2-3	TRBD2	CASSLRTSGSTDTQYF	TGCGCCAGCAGCTTGAGGACTAGCGGGAGCACAGATACGCAGTATTTT
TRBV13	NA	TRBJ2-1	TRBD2	CASSPPGAGGPSGFF	TGTGCCAGCAGTCCCCCCGGAGCGGGAGGACCCTCGGGGTTCTTC
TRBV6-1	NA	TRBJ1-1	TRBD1	CASSDFGQDRGEAFF	TGTGCCAGCAGTGACTTCGGCCAGGACAGGGGCGAAGCTTTCTTT
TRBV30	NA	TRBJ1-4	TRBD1	CACISTGVEKLFF	TGTGCCTGCATTTCGACAGGGGTTGAAAAACTGTTTTTT
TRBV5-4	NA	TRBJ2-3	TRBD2	CASSLGLAGGTDTQYF	TGTGCCAGCAGCTTGGGACTAGCGGGAGGCACAGATACGCAGTATTTT
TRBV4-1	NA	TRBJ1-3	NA	CASSHEGVGTRRGNTIYF	TGCGCCAGCAGCCATGAGGGCGTCGGGACCCGTCGTGGAAACACCATATATTTT
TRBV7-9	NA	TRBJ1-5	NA	CASSLGTGTDYSNQPQHF	TGTGCCAGCAGCTTGGGGACCGGGACCGACTATAGCAATCAGCCCCAGCATTTT
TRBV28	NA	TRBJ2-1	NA	CASSAARGSGNEQFF	TGTGCCAGCAGCGCCGCACGAGGATCGGGCAATGAGCAGTTCTTC
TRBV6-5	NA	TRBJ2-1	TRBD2	CASSSGRAYNEQFF	TGTGCCAGCAGTAGCGGGAGGGCCTACAATGAGCAGTTCTTC
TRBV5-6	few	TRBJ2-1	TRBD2	CASSLVGLAGAEQFF	TGTGCCAGCAGCTTGGTGGGACTAGCGGGAGCTGAGCAGTTCTTC
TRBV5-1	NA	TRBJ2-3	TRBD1	CASSPWTGADTQYF	TGCGCCAGCAGCCCTTGGACAGGCGCAGATACGCAGTATTTT
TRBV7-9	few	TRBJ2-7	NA	CASSSEGSYEQYF	TGTGCCAGCAGCTCAGAAGGGTCCTACGAGCAGTACTTC
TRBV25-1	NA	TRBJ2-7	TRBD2	CASSLAGGGEQYF	TGTGCCAGCAGCTTAGCGGGAGGCGGAGAGCAGTACTTC
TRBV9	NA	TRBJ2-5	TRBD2	CASSPGIAGGVQETQYF	TGTGCCAGCAGCCCCGGGATAGCGGGAGGGGTCCAAGAGACCCAGTACTTC
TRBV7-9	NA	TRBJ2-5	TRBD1	CASSLGQGNLETQYF	TGTGCCAGCAGCTTAGGACAGGGCAATTTGGAGACCCAGTACTTC
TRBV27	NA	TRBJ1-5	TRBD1	CASRGQPSGPQHF	TGTGCCAGCAGGGGACAGCCCTCTGGGCCCCAGCATTTT
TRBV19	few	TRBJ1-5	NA	CASSILGSGNQPQHF	TGTGCCAGTAGTATCCTTGGATCCGGCAATCAGCCCCAGCATTTT
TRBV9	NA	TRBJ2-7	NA	CASSVDGSYEQYF	TGTGCCAGCAGCGTAGACGGGAGCTACGAGCAGTACTTC
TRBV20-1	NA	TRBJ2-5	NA	CSAGKETQYF	TGCAGTGCTGGAAAAGAGACCCAGTACTTC
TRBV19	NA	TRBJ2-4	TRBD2	CASSPQLAGVKNIQYF	TGTGCCAGTAGTCCCCAACTAGCGGGAGTCAAAAACATTCAGTACTTC
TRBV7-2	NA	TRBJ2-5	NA	CASSPPLQETQYF	TGTGCCAGCAGCCCGCCGCTTCAAGAGACCCAGTACTTC
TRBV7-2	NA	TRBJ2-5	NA	CASSVPGAIETQYF	TGTGCCAGCAGCGTACCGGGAGCGATTGAGACCCAGTACTTC